This TCR beta chain appears in the sequencing data of a study of naive and memory T cell subsets. This clonotype was observed a few times. The antigen is not known. The beta constant-region primer was an equimolar mix of two oligonucleotides covering TRBC1 and TRBC2. Nested alpha and beta constant-region primers with the SP2 primer drove four PCR rounds on ligated cDNA. TCRdb re-called the UMI-ligation and nested PCR reads through MiXCR, storing one row per CDR3 protein. The data show roughly 150,000 distinct CDR3 sequences, approximately 20% seen once. Cells stained for CD3, CD4, CD8, CD45RA, CD27 and viability were sorted into four CD45RA/CD27 subsets. Study conclusions and caveats: A few larger clonotypes appeared in naive repertoires, especially CD8, possibly memory cells re-expressing CD45RA. Activation and differentiation may alter RNA-based TCR counts. The power law exponent of TCR abundance differed between naive and memory cells. Gini index rose across naive, CM, EM and EMRA in CD4 and CD8.

The TCR originated in a human donor in good health. Sequenced input: naive CD8+ T cells from blood.

The CDR3 reads CASSALGGARERSDEQFF. CDR3 DNA: TGTGCCAGCAGCGCCCTGGGAGGTGCCAGGGAGAGGTCGGATGAGCAGTTCTTC. V usage is TRBV9 and J usage is TRBJ2-1; the D gene is possibly TRBD2 (6 bases). The CDR3 is made up of 18 amino acids. Germline CDR1 and CDR2: SGDLS and YYNGEE. Trimming removed 3 bases from V and 8 bases from J, with 27 bases in between.